This TCR beta chain was documented in a study of shared clonotypes between healthy human individuals (dated by TCRdb to the early 2020s). Regarding the research as a whole: Two women and a few men aged 18 to 49 years were included in the cohort. Leukapheresis yielded between about 0.94 and 9.5 billion PBMCs per donor. To increase sequencing depth and limit assay-specific biases, different laboratories used diverse techniques to prepare libraries and sequence TCR repertoires. Blood TCR repertoires of a handful of healthy adults were deeply sequenced to estimate repertoire size and the extent of clonotype sharing between individuals. Per donor, three plates each were used for CD4 naive and CD4 memory, two for CD8 naive, and one for CD8 memory.

As to this clone: It has no known antigen specificity. Nothing much larger sits one base from this clone, and base qualities are not available.

Using the deep immunoSEQ assay, TCR CDR3 regions were amplified from genomic DNA by multiplex PCR. Genomic DNA extracted from each cell subset was distributed evenly over all wells of several immunoSEQ 96-well plates, and each plate served as one replicate. For sorted subsets, 150 to 250 ng genomic DNA, equal to 30,000 to 35,000 T cell genomes, was loaded into each replicate PCR. Purified libraries were quantified with a Qubit 3.0 fluorometer, sized on a Bioanalyzer 2100, and re-quantified with the KAPA Library Quantification kit. Every immunoSEQ 96-well plate was sequenced on a separate single-read 150-cycle Illumina NextSeq 550 flow cell. The paper's data handling went like this. Because the immunoSEQ output included only junctional sequences and no quality scores, the filtering could not be the same as the filtering used for full-length reads. To assign V/J genes and CDR3, sequences were annotated against IMGT germline references using PyIR, a Python wrapper for IgBLAST v1.9. Reads were removed for weak V/J assignments (E-value above 1e-6), missing CDR3, stop codons, out-of-frame junctions, or ambiguous translated residues. V3J clonotypes were defined as sequences sharing an identical inferred V gene, J gene, and CDR3 amino acid sequence. The percentage overlap between two repertoires was calculated by dividing the number of shared unique clonotypes by the size of the smaller repertoire. RTK rarefaction, the Chao1 estimator, and Recon v2.1 estimates of unobserved clonotypes were used to assess repertoire richness. OLGA was used to compute generation probabilities for all TCRbeta clonotypes that the gDNA method yielded from a few donors. In its TCRdb copy, this immuneACCESS table keeps in-frame sequences only and misses some clones. Where compared with another copy, unresolved V genes explain less than half of these, and the others have no known cause. From that table come the V and J calls and clone size; the DNA was used to work out D and trimming. In all, the sample holds some 380,000 clones, and 90% to 98% of those were seen once. In total, the top ten clones hold 0.32% of the sample.

The donors were healthy, HIV-negative adults with no recently reported acute infections or vaccinations. Only Caucasian adults living in Nashville, Tennessee, USA were represented among the donors. CD8 memory samples were composed of magnetically selected CD45RO+ cells combined with CCR7-negative CD45RA+ effector memory (TemRA) cells. Blood was obtained by leukapheresis, after which PBMCs were separated by Ficoll-Histopaque density gradient centrifugation and cryopreserved in liquid nitrogen vapor phase. Analytical flow cytometry was used to check the purity and quantity of every magnetically sorted T cell population. From each sorted fraction, genomic DNA was isolated and quantified by UV absorbance on a Nanodrop 2000c. What the study reported, not specific to this receptor: Rarefaction of sorted-subset datasets indicated incomplete sequencing despite the large sequencing depth. The genetic and exposure-history diversity represented was limited by the small number of donors. Pairwise subsampling indicated that sequencing depth was expected to affect the degree of clonotype sharing among donors. Naive subsets generally had larger estimated clonotype richness than memory subsets. Across four donors, approximately 5% of naive CD4, approximately 3.6% of naive CD8, 2.3% of memory CD4, and approximately 0.4% of memory CD8 clonotypes were shared. Only blood was sampled, and tissue TCR repertoires likely differ from those in blood. Higher generation probabilities were observed for clonotypes shared by all four sorted-subset donors than for non-shared clonotypes.

In the germline V gene, CDR1 corresponds to SGHVS and CDR2 to FNYEAQ. From V the trimming removes 3 bases and from J it removes 5 bases, while the gene matches leave 5 bases of the junction unaccounted for. There are 14 amino acids in the CDR3, from cysteine to phenylalanine inclusive. The kept DNA is CDR3 alone, 42 bases in frame from the first base. The chain links TRBV7-6 with TRBJ2-5; 8 middle bases align to TRBD2. Sequencing used memory CD8+ T cells sorted from blood. The cell subset or site label corresponds to: CD45RO+ cells pooled with CCR7-negative TemRA cells. This TCR was recovered from a young man in good health. The CDR3 loop reads CASSLTGGPETQYF. The sequenced DNA is TGTGCCAGCAGCTTGACGGGAGGGCCGGAGACCCAGTACTTC.